The sequence of this T cell receptor (beta chain) was determined in a study of shared clonotypes between healthy human individuals. As regards this clone: Its target is not known.

A CD45RA-negative memory subset and a CD45RA+ naive subset were separated from the CD4+ cells. This CDR3 is 15 amino acids long. V was clipped by 3 bases and J by 13 bases; unmatched bases: 13. Germline V gene sequence: CDR1 SGHDT, CDR2 YYEEEE. Assay: immunoSEQ multiplex PCR; the TCRdb copy retains only in-frame clones and omits some. The sample has over 1.4 million clones; around 97% are singletons. The study, taken as a whole, reports: Genetic and exposure-history diversity was limited by the few donors.

The sequence was collected from a man aged 25-45 years in good health. The sequenced sample consisted of naive CD4+ T cells sorted from blood. Subset indicated: CD45RA+ positively selected. The chain links TRBV5-6 to TRBJ2-2; 9 bases line up with TRBD1. The CDR3 region has the DNA TGTGCCAGCAGCTACGGGACAGGGAGGGCCCCAAGGCTGTTTTTT. As protein: CASSYGTGRAPRLFF.